Below are 24 T cell receptor beta chains sequenced from a single sample in a study of spatial heterogeneity in lung cancer. Broader study findings: Expanded intratumoral alpha and beta TCR counts tracked tumor mutation counts.

TCRdb re-called the 5' RACE reads through MiXCR, storing one row per CDR3 protein. The profile shows 9,500 or so distinct CDR3 sequences, under 8.5% of them singletons. Time point denoted: sample taken at primary tumor resection. The antigens of these receptors remain unknown. The source was lung tumor tissue, collected at surgery. The receptors were gathered from a male donor with early-stage non-small cell lung cancer.

Remarks on this clonotype: This may stem from a read error, because a much larger clone lies one nucleotide away. J is TRBJ2-3 and V is TRBV6-6; D call uncertain. V shed 2 bases and J shed 6 bases, with 12 bases lying between them. The CDR3 totals 14 residues. CDR1 is MNHNY and CDR2 is SVGAGI in the germline V gene (reference sequence). Here the CDR3 DNA reads TGTGCCAGCAGTTACCTAGGTGCCGGGGATACGCAGTATTTT. Translating it yields CASSYLGAGDTQYF.

A remark on this clonotype: This could be a read error, since a much larger clone is one nucleotide away. The chain joins TRBV20-1 to TRBJ2-7; D remains unclear. Per germline, CDR1 DFQATT and CDR2 SNEGSKA (reference sequence). V was clipped by 4 bases and J by 2 bases, with 18 bases between them. This CDR3 region has 15 residues. The CDR3 DNA is TGCAGTGCTAACAATCATGAGACCCTAGCCTACGAGCAGTACTTC. Translated: CSANNHETLAYEQYF.

V and J are TRBV28 and TRBJ2-7; 7 bases align to TRBD2. The CDR3 runs to 15 residues. V was clipped by 7 bases and J by 0 bases; unmatched bases: 9. Germline values: CDR1 MDHEN, CDR2 SYDVKM. The CDR3 DNA reads TGTGCCAGCATTAACACGGGAGGTCCCTCCTACGAGCAGTACTTC. Its protein is CASINTGGPSYEQYF.

The chain employs TRBV7-2 and TRBJ2-2; the D is unclear. CDR1 and CDR2 (germline): SGHTA, FQGNSA. Deletions cut 7 bases from V and 0 bases from J, with 15 bases between. The CDR3 has 16 residues. The DNA of the CDR3 is TGTGCCAGCACCCCTGAGGTGGTGACGAACACCGGGGAGCTGTTTTTT. This sequence encodes CASTPEVVTNTGELFF.

The chain combines TRBV20-1 with TRBJ1-1, with 7 bases fitting TRBD1. This CDR3 spans 13 amino acids. Germline V CDR1 and CDR2: DFQATT, SNEGSKA (reference sequence). The V and J ends lost 5 bases and 5 bases, in that order; junction bases with no gene match: 8. The CDR3 loop reads CSARTGSWTEAFF. The CDR3 DNA is TGCAGTGCTCGGACAGGATCCTGGACTGAAGCTTTCTTT.

In its sample, this clonotype ranks as medium-sized. This chain uses TRBV6-1 with TRBJ2-2; D uncertain. The CDR3 is 14 residues long. In germline, CDR1 is MNHNS, CDR2 SASEGT. V was cut by 4 bases and J by 1 base, with 7 bases left in between. DNA of the CDR3: TGTGCCAGCAGTGGGATTCGGAACACCGGGGAGCTGTTTTTT. Amino acids: CASSGIRNTGELFF.

For this clonotype: A much larger clone differs by one base, so this may be a read error. J is TRBJ2-1 and V is TRBV5-1, with TRBD1 matching over 8 bases. There are 13 residues in the CDR3. From germline, CDR1 is SGHRS and CDR2 YFSETQ. The CDR3 bases are TGCGTCAGCAGCGGACAGGGACTCGATGAGCAGTTCTTC. It is translated as CVSSGQGLDEQFF. The whole variable domain, filled in from reference TRBV5-1 and TRBJ2-1, reads KAGVTQTPRYLIKTRGQQVTLSCSPISGHRSVSWYQQTPGQGLQFLFEYFSETQRNKGNFPGRFSGRQFSNSRSEMNVSTLELGDSALYLCVSSGQGLDEQFFGPGTRLTVL.

The V and J genes are TRBV7-2 and TRBJ1-5; tentative D call: TRBD1 (6 bases). With 2 bases removed from V and 3 bases from J, the gap between germline ends came to 14 bases. The CDR3 runs 16 residues. Germline V lookup: CDR1 SGHTA, CDR2 FQGNSA. Here the CDR3 DNA reads TGTGCCAGCAGCTTAAATGGGGGGGCGTACAATCAGCCCCAGCATTTT. Its protein is CASSLNGGAYNQPQHF. Full variable domain (outside the CDR3, taken from reference TRBV7-2 and TRBJ1-5): GAGVSQSPSNKVTEKGKDVELRCDPISGHTALYWYRQSLGQGLEFLIYFQGNSAPDKSGLPSDRFSAERTGGSVSTLTIQRTQQEDSAVYLCASSLNGGAYNQPQHFGDGTRLSIL.

This clonotype was seen many times. The chain carries TRBV7-9 and TRBJ2-1; maybe TRBD1 (5 bases). The CDR3 contains 13 residues. V was shortened by 3 bases and J by 10 bases, with 13 bases between the two germline ends. Germline V lookup: CDR1 SEHNR, CDR2 FQNEAQ (reference sequence). The CDR3 DNA reads TGTGCCAGCAGCTTGTCAGGGTTTGGCGAGCAGTTCTTC. Its protein product is CASSLSGFGEQFF.

This clonotype was detected many times. The CDR3 sequence is CSVLQGSNTGELFF. CDR3 sequence (DNA): TGCAGCGTTTTGCAGGGATCGAACACCGGGGAGCTGTTTTTT. V gene TRBV29-1 combines with J gene TRBJ2-2, with D perhaps matching TRBD1 (5 bases). This CDR3 has 14 amino acids. Germline-derived CDR1 and CDR2 are SQVTM and ANQGSEA. V dropped 5 bases and J dropped 0 bases, with 10 bases sitting between them.

This clonotype was observed at least ten times. CDR3 bases: TGTGCCAGCAGCCAATCCAACAGCCCCAGCTCTGGAAACACCATATATTTT. Translation: CASSQSNSPSSGNTIYF. The chain links TRBV11-3 to TRBJ1-3; D not certain. Germline CDR1 is SGHNT and CDR2 is YENEEA. The CDR3 contains 17 residues. V lost 5 bases, J lost 0 bases, and 17 bases lay in between.

This clonotype has a count of ten or more. The rearrangement joins TRBV3-1 to TRBJ2-3, with 8 bases aligning to TRBD1. The J segment lost 4 bases and the V segment lost 8 bases, leaving 8 bases of the junction unmatched. The CDR3 contains 14 residues. Germline CDR1 is LGHDT and CDR2 is YNNKEL (reference sequence). CDR3 sequence reads: CASVDRASADTQYF. The CDR3 region has the DNA TGTGCCAGCGTGGACAGGGCTTCGGCAGATACGCAGTATTTT.

By proportion, this clonotype is medium-sized (0.01 to 0.1%). The chain combines TRBV20-1 with TRBJ2-7; possibly TRBD1 or TRBD2 for D (5 bases each). The germline gives CDR1 DFQATT, CDR2 SNEGSKA (reference sequence). V lost 3 bases and J 7 bases, leaving 16 bases between the germline ends. This CDR3 region has 13 residues. CDR3 in DNA: TGCAGTGCTAGGATGGGGGTCCAAGGGGAGCAGTACTTC. The encoded protein is CSARMGVQGEQYF.

This clonotype was counted a few times. The chain joins TRBV24-1 to TRBJ2-5; TRBD2 is a possible D gene (5 bases). Per the germline V gene, CDR1 is KGHDR and CDR2 is SFDVKD. Trimming took off 10 bases at V and 7 bases at J, with 18 bases between the two ends. This CDR3 comprises 13 residues. The chain's CDR3 is CATSYDDYSTQYF. CDR3 bases: TGTGCCACTTCCTATGACGACTATTCGACCCAGTACTTC.

This clonotype has a count of ten or more. The genes are TRBV5-4 and TRBJ1-6; no clear D. Trimming left V 0 bases short and J 10 bases short, with 14 bases between. The CDR3 spans 15 residues. Germline loops: CDR1 SGHNT, CDR2 YYREEE (reference sequence). This CDR3 is CASSLDLGARSPLHF. In DNA, the CDR3 is TGTGCCAGCAGCTTGGATCTTGGCGCTAGATCACCCCTCCACTTT. Full variable domain (remainder filled in from reference TRBV5-4 and TRBJ1-6): ETGVTQSPTHLIKTRGQQVTLRCSSQSGHNTVSWYQQALGQGPQFIFQYYREEENGRGNFPPRFSGLQFPNYSSELNVNALELDDSALYLCASSLDLGARSPLHFGNGTRLTVT.

Only a few counts were recorded for this clonotype. J is TRBJ1-1 and V is TRBV4-2; the D is unclear. The ends were cut back, 0 bases at V and 1 base at J, with 3 bases in the middle. The CDR3 covers 13 residues. Germline CDR1 LGHNA, CDR2 YNFKEQ. CDR3 loop: CASSQESNTEAFF. The CDR3 bases are TGTGCCAGCAGCCAAGAGTCGAACACTGAAGCTTTCTTT.

This clonotype was detected many times. The chain links TRBV27 to TRBJ2-2, with D uncertain. V was pared by 4 bases and J by 9 bases, with 9 bases between. Germline V gives CDR1 MNHEY, CDR2 SMNVEV (reference sequence). The CDR3 loop spans 12 amino acids. The CDR3 coding sequence is TGTGCCAGCAGTTCTAATCGACGGGAGCTGTTTTTT. It codes for CASSSNRRELFF.

This clonotype appeared many times. The rearrangement joins TRBV27 to TRBJ2-3, with 7 nucleotides matching TRBD2. CDR1 MNHEY and CDR2 SMNVEV come from the germline V gene (reference sequence). This CDR3 region has 15 residues. The ends lost 9 bases at V and 2 bases at J; junction bases unmatched: 11. The CDR3 DNA follows: TGTGCCAGTGGCAGGCCAGCGGGGCTCACAGATACGCAGTATTTT. Protein product: CASGRPAGLTDTQYF.

This clonotype was picked up many times. The chain carries TRBV5-1 and TRBJ2-5; D not certain. The CDR3 has 14 amino acids. CDR1 is SGHRS and CDR2 is YFSETQ in the germline V gene. V was clipped by 1 base and J by 1 base, with 8 bases between them. The CDR3 DNA follows: TGCGCCAGCAGCTTGTCTGGCGGCCAAGAGACCCAGTACTTC. This translates into CASSLSGGQETQYF.

This clonotype occurred many times. This chain links TRBV29-1 with TRBJ2-3; TRBD2 aligns across 11 bases. Germline lookup yields CDR1 SQVTM and CDR2 ANQGSEA. Trimming took 7 bases from V and 1 from J; bases not matched to a gene: 4. This CDR3 is built from 14 residues. The CDR3 DNA follows: TGCAGCGGTAGCGGGAGGGCCGGCACAGATACGCAGTATTTT. Translated: CSGSGRAGTDTQYF.

This chain connects TRBV5-6 to TRBJ2-1; D gene uncertain. Per germline, CDR1 SGHDT and CDR2 YYEEEE. Trimming shortened V by 2 bases and J by 6 bases, and 12 bases separated the two germline ends. The CDR3 loop spans 14 amino acids. CDR3 amino acids: CASSLDRTGNEQFF. The CDR3, as DNA: TGTGCCAGCAGCTTAGATAGGACGGGCAATGAGCAGTTCTTC.

This clonotype showed up many times. V usage is TRBV24-1 and J usage is TRBJ2-3, with D possibly TRBD1 on 5 matching bases. This CDR3 is 15 amino acids long. Germline CDR1 and CDR2: KGHDR and SFDVKD. Trimming shortened V by 3 bases and J by 0 bases, and 9 bases separated the two germline ends. The CDR3 DNA reads as TGTGCCACCAGTGATGCGACAGACAGCACAGATACGCAGTATTTT. Translation: CATSDATDSTDTQYF.

This clonotype is deemed medium-sized. The gene calls are TRBV10-3 and TRBJ2-1; D is unclear. This CDR3 spans 13 amino acids. The germline V gene encodes CDR1 ENHRY and CDR2 SYGVKD. V was clipped by 3 bases and J by 10 bases, with 13 bases between them. Here the CDR3 reads CAISDFYQSEQFF. DNA for the CDR3: TGTGCCATCAGTGACTTCTACCAGTCCGAGCAGTTCTTC.

V gene TRBV9 combines with J gene TRBJ2-5; D unclear. The CDR3 is 13 residues long. Between the trimmed V and J ends, which lost 1 base and 2 bases, there was a span of 6 bases. CDR1 SGDLS and CDR2 YYNGEE come from the germline V gene. CDR3 loop: CASSVSDQETQYF. CDR3 coding DNA: TGTGCCAGCAGCGTATCGGATCAAGAGACCCAGTACTTC.